The 26 T cell receptor beta chains below were found in one sample sequenced in a study of blood T cell repertoires in COVID-19. The table came from immunoSEQ multiplex PCR; TCRdb's copy has only in-frame clones and leaves some out. Of fewer than 500,000 clones in the sample, around 84% were seen once. The sample consisted of peripheral blood. Receptors originate from a human donor with acute or convalescent COVID-19. The donor label of this sample is uncertain.

The chain carries TRBV19 and TRBJ1-6, with D uncertain. The CDR3 sequence is 15 residues long. CDR1 is LNHDA and CDR2 is SQIVND in the germline V gene (reference sequence). V lost 8 bases and J lost 5, with 16 bases in between. The DNA of the CDR3 is TGTGCCAGTCGGGTTTCTCTCGAGCATAATTCACCCCTCCACTTT. The encoded protein is CASRVSLEHNSPLHF.

The chain recombines TRBV19 with TRBJ1-6; D gene uncertain. CDR1 is LNHDA, CDR2 SQIVND, per germline (reference sequence). This CDR3 is built from 14 residues. The V gene lost 4 bases and the J gene lost 7 bases, with 11 bases spanning the gap. The CDR3 nucleotides are TGTGCCAGTAGTAGGGAGGTACGAAATTCACCCCTCCACTTT. Translated: CASSREVRNSPLHF.

The rearrangement links TRBV9 to TRBJ2-3, with 9 nucleotides matching TRBD1. The CDR3 runs 19 residues. Germline V CDR1 and CDR2: SGDLS, YYNGEE. The V gene end was trimmed by 0 bases and the J gene end by 1 base; junction bases not matched to a gene: 12. This CDR3 is CASSVAPQTGGGGTDTQYF. Written as DNA, the CDR3 is TGTGCCAGCAGCGTAGCCCCCCAAACAGGGGGCGGTGGCACAGATACGCAGTATTTT.

The genes are TRBV10-2 and TRBJ2-1; D is possibly TRBD2 (6 bases). Germline loops: CDR1 WSHSY, CDR2 SAAADI. With 7 bases removed from V and 6 bases from J, the gap between germline ends came to 19 bases. The CDR3 length is 15 residues. CDR3 in amino acids: CASNRGLPYGNEQFF. The DNA for the CDR3 is TGCGCCAGCAACCGGGGACTGCCTTATGGCAATGAGCAGTTCTTC.

The V gene is TRBV5-1, the J gene TRBJ1-4, with D hard to call. In germline, CDR1 is SGHRS, CDR2 YFSETQ. The germline V and J ends were trimmed by 3 bases and 0 bases, with 12 bases remaining between them. There are 16 residues in the CDR3. The CDR3, as DNA: TGCGCCAGCAGCTCCCTAAGTTCCGCAACTAATGAAAAACTGTTTTTT. It is translated as CASSSLSSATNEKLFF.

The chain has TRBV21-1 and TRBJ2-2; no check of the table's D call, TRBD1, against the DNA was made. TRBV21-1 counts as a pseudogene. The CDR3 runs to 12 residues. CDR3 DNA: TGTGCCCGACAGGGGCGCACCGGGGAGCTGTTTTTT. It encodes CARQGRTGELFF.

This clone was seen just once. This chain uses TRBV5-1 with TRBJ2-1, with D perhaps TRBD2 (6 bases). The V end lost 5 bases, the J end lost 4 bases, and 16 bases lay between the germline ends. Germline V gene lookup returns CDR1 SGHRS and CDR2 YFSETQ. The CDR3 runs to 15 residues. In DNA, the CDR3 is TGCGCCAGCAGGGCCGGGACTCAAACTTACAATGAGCAGTTCTTC. The encoded protein is CASRAGTQTYNEQFF.

J is TRBJ1-5 and V is TRBV7-2, with 7 bases that match TRBD1. Germline lookup yields CDR1 SGHTA and CDR2 FQGNSA. The V gene end was trimmed by 0 bases and the J gene end by 2 bases; junction bases not matched to a gene: 1. There are 15 residues in the CDR3. The CDR3 is CASSLAGGRNQPQHF. As DNA, the CDR3 is TGTGCCAGCAGCTTAGCAGGGGGCCGCAATCAGCCCCAGCATTTT.

The chain is built from TRBV7-9 and TRBJ2-5, with TRBD1 identical over 9 bases. The length of the CDR3 is 12 residues. Germline CDR1 is SEHNR and CDR2 is FQNEAQ (reference sequence). The junction had 2 bases not matched to a gene; V was cut back by 7 bases and J by 5 bases. The CDR3 loop reads CASNRGHETQYF. CDR3 coding DNA: TGTGCCAGCAACAGGGGGCATGAGACCCAGTACTTC. The full variable domain, rest sourced from reference TRBV7-9 and TRBJ2-5, is DTGVSQNPRHKITKRGQNVTFRCDPISEHNRLYWYRQTLGQGPEFLTYFQNEAQLEKSRLLSDRFSAERPKGSFSTLEIQRTEQGDSAMYLCASNRGHETQYFGPGTRLLVL.

The rearrangement joins TRBV27 to TRBJ1-5; D remains unclear. The ends were cut back, 4 bases at V and 7 bases at J, with 11 bases in the middle. The CDR3 has 13 residues. The germline CDR1 and CDR2 sequences are MNHEY and SMNVEV (reference sequence). The CDR3 loop reads CASSWSAAQPQHF. The CDR3 nucleotides read TGTGCCAGCAGTTGGTCAGCAGCGCAGCCCCAGCATTTT.

This chain uses TRBV5-6 with TRBJ2-5, with TRBD2 as a possible D gene (5 bases). This CDR3 has 14 residues. Germline CDR1 and CDR2: SGHDT and YYEEEE. V shed 0 bases and J shed 3 bases, with 9 bases lying between them. The CDR3 nucleotides are TGTGCCAGCAGCTTGGCCGGGGTGAAAGAGACCCAGTACTTC. Translation: CASSLAGVKETQYF.

This clone occurred a few times. V gene TRBV5-1 combines with J gene TRBJ2-2; D is unresolved. From germline, CDR1 is SGHRS and CDR2 YFSETQ. The CDR3 consists of 15 residues. V was pared by 0 bases and J by 2 bases, with 8 bases between. CDR3 nucleotides: TGCGCCAGCAGCTTGGTCGCTATAAACACCGGGGAGCTGTTTTTT. It specifies CASSLVAINTGELFF.

The chain combines TRBV5-1 with TRBJ1-2; possibly TRBD1 for D (6 bases). The CDR3 runs to 15 residues. Deletions cut 3 bases from V and 4 bases from J, with 16 bases between. Per germline, CDR1 SGHRS and CDR2 YFSETQ. DNA for the CDR3: TGCGCCAGCAGCTCCCTCCTGGGGGCTTCCTATGGCTACACCTTC. Its translation: CASSSLLGASYGYTF.

The chain is built from TRBV2 and TRBJ2-1; 9 positions agree with TRBD2. Germline lookup yields CDR1 SNHLY and CDR2 FYNNEI. The CDR3 has 16 amino acids. The V gene end was trimmed by 6 bases and the J gene end by 3 bases; junction bases not matched to a gene: 9. CDR3 sequence (DNA): TGTGCCAGCAGGTTAAGTAGCGGGGGCTTCTACAATGAGCAGTTCTTC. As protein: CASRLSSGGFYNEQFF. The entire variable domain, with the rest obtained from reference TRBV2 and TRBJ2-1, is as follows: EPEVTQTPSHQVTQMGQEVILRCVPISNHLYFYWYRQILGQKVEFLVSFYNNEISEKSEIFDDQFSVERPDGSNFTLKIRSTKLEDSAMYFCASRLSSGGFYNEQFFGPGTRLTVL.

The chain combines TRBV7-6 with TRBJ1-4; D is perhaps TRBD1 (5 bases). Trimming stripped 5 bases from V and 10 bases from J, with 14 bases between. CDR1 SGHVS and CDR2 FNYEAQ come from the germline V gene. The CDR3 is made up of 13 amino acids. This CDR3 is CASSPGGFGKLFF. The CDR3 DNA is TGTGCCAGCAGCCCTGGGGGGTTCGGAAAACTGTTTTTT.

This chain joins TRBV7-9 and TRBJ1-3; D perhaps matches TRBD1 (6 bases). The CDR3 runs 15 residues. V lost 5 bases and J lost 0, with 11 bases in between. Germline V CDR1 and CDR2: SEHNR, FQNEAQ (reference sequence). The CDR3 nucleotides are TGTGCCAGCAGCCGCCGGACAGCCTCTGGAAACACCATATATTTT. Its protein is CASSRRTASGNTIYF. Full variable domain (outside the CDR3, taken from reference TRBV7-9 and TRBJ1-3): DTGVSQNPRHKITKRGQNVTFRCDPISEHNRLYWYRQTLGQGPEFLTYFQNEAQLEKSRLLSDRFSAERPKGSFSTLEIQRTEQGDSAMYLCASSRRTASGNTIYFGEGSWLTVV.

The V gene is TRBV28, the J gene TRBJ1-2; TRBD1 aligns across 8 bases. The CDR3 has 13 residues. The germline V gene has CDR1 MDHEN and CDR2 SYDVKM. Losses at the gene ends were 3 bases for V and 7 bases for J; bases not matched to a gene: 4. Here the CDR3 DNA reads TGTGCCAGCAGTTTTCAGGGGGCGCCTGGCTACACCTTC. Protein: CASSFQGAPGYTF.

V gene TRBV5-5 combines with J gene TRBJ2-5; 14 bases match TRBD2. The CDR3 is 15 residues long. From germline, CDR1 is SGHKS and CDR2 YYEKEE (reference sequence). Germline trimming cut 4 bases from V and 5 bases from J; bases unmatched to any gene: 4. For the CDR3, the DNA is TGTGCCAGCAGCCTGGGACTAGCGGGAGTGGAGACCCAGTACTTC. Residues: CASSLGLAGVETQYF.

V gene TRBV2 combines with J gene TRBJ1-6, with 10 nucleotides matching TRBD1. The trim removed 7 bases at V and 9 bases at J, leaving 9 bases unmatched. CDR3 length: 15 amino acids. CDR1 and CDR2 (germline): SNHLY, FYNNEI. As DNA, the CDR3 is TGTGCCAGCAATTCCGACAGGGGGCTTTCTTCACCCCTCCACTTT. This encodes CASNSDRGLSSPLHF.

This clone turned up a few times. V is TRBV25-1 and J is TRBJ1-1; the D gene is possibly TRBD1 (5 bases). The V end lost 4 bases, the J end lost 4 bases, and 10 bases lay between the germline ends. The germline gives CDR1 MGHDK, CDR2 SYGVNS. This CDR3 region has 13 residues. CDR3 in amino acids: CASSVAGTTEAFF. The CDR3 DNA reads TGTGCCAGCAGTGTCGCGGGGACCACTGAAGCTTTCTTT.

This clone was seen only a few times. The CDR3 sequence is CASSLGWVDREEAGYTF. CDR3 coding DNA: TGCGCCAGCAGCTTGGGTTGGGTGGACAGGGAAGAGGCTGGCTACACCTTC. The gene calls are TRBV5-1 and TRBJ1-2; 8 nucleotides line up with TRBD1. The CDR3 runs 17 residues. Unmatched junction bases numbered 14, after V lost 0 bases and J lost 7 bases. Germline CDR1 and CDR2: SGHRS and YFSETQ.

V usage is TRBV19 and J usage is TRBJ1-2; D not resolved. This CDR3 comprises 12 residues. Germline V gene lookup returns CDR1 LNHDA and CDR2 SQIVND (reference sequence). V lost 5 bases and J lost 4, with 8 bases in between. The DNA of the CDR3 is TGTGCCAGTAGTGGGAGGAGCTATGGCTACACCTTC. Protein sequence: CASSGRSYGYTF. The complete variable domain, with remaining parts taken from reference TRBV19 and TRBJ1-2, reads DGGITQSPKYLFRKEGQNVTLSCEQNLNHDAMYWYRQDPGQGLRLIYYSQIVNDFQKGDIAEGYSVSREKKESFPLTVTSAQKNPTAFYLCASSGRSYGYTFGSGTRLTVV.

V gene TRBV5-1 combines with J gene TRBJ1-6; 7 nucleotides align to TRBD1. Per germline, CDR1 SGHRS and CDR2 YFSETQ. Trimming removed 2 bases from V and 7 bases from J; junction bases left unmatched: 9. This CDR3 has 16 residues. DNA for the CDR3: TGCGCCAGCAGCTTTTCAACCGGGACAGCAAATTCACCCCTCCACTTT. The encoded protein is CASSFSTGTANSPLHF. Supplemented by reference TRBV5-1 and TRBJ1-6, the full variable domain reads KAGVTQTPRYLIKTRGQQVTLSCSPISGHRSVSWYQQTPGQGLQFLFEYFSETQRNKGNFPGRFSGRQFSNSRSEMNVSTLELGDSALYLCASSFSTGTANSPLHFGNGTRLTVT.

The chain joins TRBV7-6 to TRBJ2-1, with D perhaps TRBD1 (7 bases). Germline lookup yields CDR1 SGHVS and CDR2 FNYEAQ. Deletions cut 5 bases from V and 3 bases from J, with 17 bases between. The CDR3 spans 16 residues. The CDR3 here is CASSPQGGGGYNEQFF. As DNA, the CDR3 is TGTGCCAGCAGCCCCCAGGGGGGTGGGGGCTACAATGAGCAGTTCTTC.

CDR3 loop: CASTRAGGYYEQYF. In nucleotides, the CDR3 is TGTGCCAGCACCCGCGCAGGGGGGTACTACGAGCAGTACTTC. The chain recombines TRBV6-5 with TRBJ2-7; the D gene is possibly TRBD1 (7 bases). Trimming left V 7 bases short and J 3 bases short, with 16 bases between. The germline V gene encodes CDR1 MNHEY and CDR2 SVGAGI. This CDR3 spans 14 amino acids.

The rearrangement joins TRBV27 to TRBJ1-6, with D possibly being TRBD1 (5 bases). The CDR3 consists of 17 residues. The germline V gene encodes CDR1 MNHEY and CDR2 SMNVEV (reference sequence). Between the trimmed V and J ends, which lost 3 bases and 6 bases, there was a span of 18 bases. The CDR3 DNA follows: TGTGCCAGCAGTTTCTCTAACAGGAGGGAACTTAATTCACCCCTCCACTTT. Translating gives CASSFSNRRELNSPLHF.